The 31 T cell receptor beta chains below were found in one sample sequenced in a study of shared clonotypes between healthy human individuals. Naivety among CD8 cells was defined by CD45RO negativity and positive CCR7 selection, thereby excluding terminally differentiated effector memory CD45RA+ cells. Method: immunoSEQ multiplex PCR; TCRdb's copy keeps in-frame clones and lacks some. This sample yields a few hundred thousand clones, of which 95% are seen a single time; around 0.11% belongs to the top ten. Sequencing was performed on naive CD8+ T cells sorted from blood. The receptors stem from a young woman in good health.

This clone was seen more than once but under ten times. The rearrangement links TRBV21-1 to TRBJ1-2. TRBV21-1 is designated a pseudogene. The length of the CDR3 is 14 residues. For the CDR3, the DNA is TGTGCCAGCAGCAAAACGGGCAGGGCGGGAGGCTACACCTTC. This translates into CASSKTGRAGGYTF.

This chain joins TRBV4-2 and TRBJ2-1, with TRBD2 identical over 9 bases. This CDR3 has 16 amino acids. V dropped 4 bases and J dropped 5; count of bases not matched to a gene: 9. Germline assignment: CDR1 LGHNA and CDR2 YNFKEQ. Written as DNA, the CDR3 is TGTGCCAGCAGCCGAAGAAGTCTAGCGGGAAACAATGAGCAGTTCTTC. Its protein is CASSRRSLAGNNEQFF.

The CDR3 here is CASSYSFLNEQYF. The CDR3 region has the DNA TGTGCCAGCAGTTATAGTTTTCTGAACGAGCAGTACTTC. The chain carries TRBV6-5 and TRBJ2-7, with no clear D. The germline CDR1 and CDR2 sequences are MNHEY and SVGAGI. V was pared by 3 bases and J by 5 bases, with 11 bases between. The CDR3 totals 13 residues.

The chain is built from TRBV25-1 and TRBJ2-2; no firm D call. Germline assignment: CDR1 MGHDK and CDR2 SYGVNS. This CDR3 contains 12 residues. V gave up 1 base and J gave up 5 bases, with 2 bases separating them. The CDR3 is CASSELTGELFF. CDR3 coding DNA: TGTGCCAGCAGTGAATTGACCGGGGAGCTGTTTTTT.

The DNA for the CDR3 is TGTGCCAGCAGCGTAAGGGGGCGCGTTTCTGAGACCCAGTACTTC. This gives the protein CASSVRGRVSETQYF. The chain uses TRBV9 and TRBJ2-5; 7 nucleotides match TRBD1. This CDR3 region has 15 residues. Germline CDR1 reads SGDLS; CDR2 reads YYNGEE. With 1 base clipped from V and 5 bases from J, the junction kept 8 bases outside the gene matches.

The V call is TRBV13, the J call TRBJ2-5; 9 bases fit TRBD2. J was trimmed by 3 bases and V by 3 bases; bases with no gene match: 11. Germline CDR1 is PRHDT and CDR2 is FYEKMQ (reference sequence). The CDR3 is made up of 17 amino acids. CDR3 sequence: CASSFTRGLAKEETQYF. In nucleotides, the CDR3 is TGTGCCAGCAGCTTTACCCGCGGACTAGCGAAAGAAGAGACCCAGTACTTC.

This rearrangement joins TRBV2 to TRBJ1-2; TRBD1 matches at 9 bases. The V gene end was trimmed by 6 bases and the J gene end by 5 bases; junction bases not matched to a gene: 10. Germline assignment: CDR1 SNHLY and CDR2 FYNNEI. There are 15 residues in the CDR3. The CDR3 DNA follows: TGTGCCAGCAGAGATCCTCCGGGACAGGGTTATGGCTACACCTTC. Protein sequence: CASRDPPGQGYGYTF.

The chain is built from TRBV29-1 and TRBJ2-7; 9 positions match TRBD1. V shed 3 bases, J shed 4 bases, and the junction held 7 bases outside the gene matches. Germline assignment: CDR1 SQVTM and CDR2 ANQGSEA. This CDR3 is 14 amino acids long. The CDR3 reads CSVEAGTGTYEQYF. DNA for the CDR3: TGCAGCGTTGAGGCCGGGACAGGGACATACGAGCAGTACTTC.

The chain employs TRBV6-1 and TRBJ2-7; TRBD2 matches at 7 bases. Germline V CDR1 and CDR2: MNHNS, SASEGT. V shed 4 bases, J shed 3 bases, and the junction held 3 bases outside the gene matches. This CDR3 spans 13 amino acids. DNA for the CDR3: TGTGCCAGCAGTGGCGGGGGAGGCTACGAGCAGTACTTC. Translated, it gives CASSGGGGYEQYF.

This chain uses TRBV27 with TRBJ2-1; D unclear. V shed 6 bases and J shed 7 bases, with 13 bases lying between them. This CDR3 is 13 amino acids long. Germline V lookup: CDR1 MNHEY, CDR2 SMNVEV (reference sequence). CDR3 region: CASRPSDGNEQFF. The CDR3 DNA follows: TGTGCCAGCAGACCCTCTGATGGGAATGAGCAGTTCTTC.

The chain recombines TRBV4-1 with TRBJ2-5; tentatively, D is TRBD1 or TRBD2 (5 bases each). Per germline, CDR1 MGHRA and CDR2 YSYEKL. The length of the CDR3 is 15 residues. Trimming pared 0 bases from V and 4 bases from J, leaving 12 bases between. The CDR3 bases are TGCGCCAGCAGCCAAGATCCGTTCGGGGCAGAGACCCAGTACTTC. Its protein is CASSQDPFGAETQYF.

The rearrangement joins TRBV28 to TRBJ2-7, with TRBD2 matching over 10 bases. From germline, CDR1 is MDHEN and CDR2 SYDVKM. Losses at the gene ends were 4 bases for V and 4 bases for J; bases not matched to a gene: 7. This CDR3 is built from 15 residues. CDR3: CASSSKREGLYEQYF. CDR3 DNA: TGTGCCAGCAGTTCTAAGCGGGAGGGCCTTTACGAGCAGTACTTC.

The genes are TRBV28 and TRBJ2-7, with D uncertain. The germline V gene has CDR1 MDHEN and CDR2 SYDVKM. V was shortened by 7 bases and J by 5 bases, with 9 bases between the two germline ends. The CDR3 totals 11 residues. CDR3 amino acids: CASTIIHEQYF. The CDR3 nucleotides are TGTGCCAGCACCATCATCCACGAGCAGTACTTC.

The rearrangement joins TRBV28 to TRBJ1-1; no definite D call. Germline V gene data show CDR1 as MDHEN and CDR2 as SYDVKM. Trimming removed 6 bases at V and 4 bases at J, with 12 bases between. The CDR3 runs to 13 residues. CDR3 in amino acids: CASSEPLATEAFF. CDR3 in DNA: TGTGCCAGCAGCGAACCCTTAGCCACTGAAGCTTTCTTT.

V and J are TRBV5-4 and TRBJ1-1, with no clear D. The V and J ends lost 4 bases and 2 bases respectively, with 9 bases between them. This CDR3 spans 13 amino acids. Germline V gene sequence: CDR1 SGHNT, CDR2 YYREEE (reference sequence). CDR3 nucleotides: TGTGCCAGCAGCCCCCGAGATAACACTGAAGCTTTCTTT. Protein sequence: CASSPRDNTEAFF.

This clone was found once. V gene TRBV4-2 combines with J gene TRBJ2-3; 7 nucleotides line up with TRBD2. Germline V CDR1 and CDR2: LGHNA, YNFKEQ. The CDR3 is made up of 16 amino acids. Trimming cost V 1 base and J 0 bases; bases outside gene matches: 4. The DNA of the CDR3 is TGTGCCAGCAGCCAAGTTCTAGCGGTTAGCACAGATACGCAGTATTTT. Translation: CASSQVLAVSTDTQYF.

The chain links TRBV5-1 to TRBJ2-7; TRBD1 matches 8 bases. V lost 7 bases to trimming and J lost 4 bases; unmatched junction nucleotides: 4. CDR1 is SGHRS and CDR2 is YFSETQ in the germline V gene. The CDR3 is 12 amino acids. CDR3 nucleotides: TGCGCCAGCCGGGACAGGTGGTACGAGCAGTACTTC. Its protein is CASRDRWYEQYF.

This chain joins TRBV2 and TRBJ1-4; TRBD1 aligns across 10 bases. The ends lost 10 bases at V and 8 bases at J; junction bases unmatched: 7. CDR3 length: 13 residues. Germline CDR1 SNHLY, CDR2 FYNNEI. The CDR3 protein is CATTGTGVEKLFF. CDR3 DNA sequence: TGTGCCACCACCGGGACAGGGGTAGAAAAACTGTTTTTT.

The chain combines TRBV10-3 with TRBJ2-7; TRBD2 matches at 10 bases. V trimming: 4 bases; J trimming: 7 bases; junction bases outside the gene matches: 13. The length of the CDR3 is 16 residues. Per the germline V gene, CDR1 is ENHRY and CDR2 is SYGVKD. CDR3 DNA: TGTGCCATCAGTGGAGTAGGGCTAGCGGGAGTAGGAGAGCAGTACTTC. This translates into CAISGVGLAGVGEQYF.

The DNA for the CDR3 is TGTGCCAGCAGAAAAGGACTAAACTACGAGCAGTACTTC. Protein: CASRKGLNYEQYF. The rearrangement joins TRBV13 to TRBJ2-7, with D perhaps TRBD2 (6 bases). V dropped 6 bases and J dropped 3 bases, with 12 bases sitting between them. Germline lookup yields CDR1 PRHDT and CDR2 FYEKMQ (reference sequence). The CDR3 sequence is 13 residues long.

The rearrangement joins TRBV30 to TRBJ2-7, with 11 bases fitting TRBD1. This CDR3 has 14 residues. Germline V CDR1 and CDR2: GTSNPN, SVGIG (reference sequence). The ends lost 4 bases at V and 0 bases at J; junction bases unmatched: 2. DNA for the CDR3: TGTGCCTGGACCGGGACAGGGGGCTCCTACGAGCAGTACTTC. As protein: CAWTGTGGSYEQYF.

This sequence joins TRBV29-1 and TRBJ2-5; a weak D match, TRBD1 (5 bases). The length of the CDR3 is 13 residues. V lost 4 bases and J 4 bases, leaving 13 bases between the germline ends. Germline V gives CDR1 SQVTM, CDR2 ANQGSEA. CDR3 region: CSVGQGRGETQYF. DNA of the CDR3: TGCAGCGTTGGGCAGGGAAGAGGAGAGACCCAGTACTTC.

V is TRBV9 and J is TRBJ2-1; D might be TRBD2 (6 bases). The CDR3 is 15 residues long. The V end was cut by 4 bases, the J end by 2 bases, with 13 bases between. Germline CDR1 is SGDLS and CDR2 is YYNGEE. DNA of the CDR3: TGTGCCAGCAGCCCAGGCCGGGGGACCTACAATGAGCAGTTCTTC. It is translated as CASSPGRGTYNEQFF.

The gene calls are TRBV9 and TRBJ1-1; D perhaps matches TRBD1 (6 bases). The germline CDR1 and CDR2 sequences are SGDLS and YYNGEE. V was pared by 4 bases and J by 11 bases, with 18 bases between. The CDR3 extends over 13 amino acids. This chain's CDR3 is CASSTEVRGQAFF. The CDR3 coding sequence is TGTGCCAGCAGCACAGAGGTACGGGGGCAGGCTTTCTTT.

This sequence joins TRBV5-1 and TRBJ2-3; no reliable D call. The CDR3 is 15 amino acids. Germline loops: CDR1 SGHRS, CDR2 YFSETQ. V was clipped by 4 bases and J by 3 bases, with 15 bases between them. CDR3: CASSPTVALTDTQYF. CDR3 bases: TGCGCCAGCAGCCCAACCGTGGCATTGACAGATACGCAGTATTTT.

The gene calls are TRBV5-1 and TRBJ2-7, with 7 bases identical to TRBD1. The CDR3 covers 15 residues. The germline gives CDR1 SGHRS, CDR2 YFSETQ. Trimming took 5 bases from V and 0 from J; bases not matched to a gene: 8. CDR3 region: CASRSGTASSYEQYF. In nucleotides, the CDR3 is TGCGCCAGCAGATCCGGGACAGCGAGCTCCTACGAGCAGTACTTC.

CDR3 amino acids: CASSPGQGLEQYF. The CDR3 DNA sequence: TGTGCCAGCAGCCCTGGACAGGGCTTGGAGCAGTACTTC. The chain is built from TRBV13 and TRBJ2-7; 8 nucleotides agree with TRBD1. The germline gives CDR1 PRHDT, CDR2 FYEKMQ (reference sequence). Losses at the gene ends were 5 bases for V and 7 bases for J; bases not matched to a gene: 7. CDR3 length equals 13 residues.

The V call is TRBV5-6, the J call TRBJ1-2; D perhaps matches TRBD1 (5 bases). The CDR3 is made up of 14 amino acids. In germline, CDR1 is SGHDT, CDR2 YYEEEE. Trimming shortened V by 4 bases and J by 2 bases, and 12 bases separated the two germline ends. CDR3 amino acids: CASSLVRANYGYTF. The CDR3 DNA follows: TGTGCCAGCAGCCTCGTCAGGGCCAACTATGGCTACACCTTC.

The genes are TRBV10-3 and TRBJ2-7; 7 nucleotides agree with TRBD1. CDR1 and CDR2 (germline): ENHRY, SYGVKD. The CDR3 loop spans 12 amino acids. With 10 bases clipped from V and 3 bases from J, the junction kept 6 bases outside the gene matches. The DNA of the CDR3 is TGTGCCACCCAGGGGGAAGGCTACGAGCAGTACTTC. This encodes CATQGEGYEQYF.

This chain uses TRBV7-9 with TRBJ2-2, with TRBD2 identical over 7 bases. The junction had 13 bases not matched to a gene; V was cut back by 2 bases and J by 1 base. This CDR3 has 19 residues. Germline V gene lookup returns CDR1 SEHNR and CDR2 FQNEAQ (reference sequence). The CDR3 region is CASSLRILSGEGNTGELFF. The DNA for the CDR3 is TGTGCCAGCAGCTTAAGGATACTTTCGGGGGAGGGGAACACCGGGGAGCTGTTTTTT. The full variable domain, completed using reference TRBV7-9 and TRBJ2-2, is DTGVSQNPRHKITKRGQNVTFRCDPISEHNRLYWYRQTLGQGPEFLTYFQNEAQLEKSRLLSDRFSAERPKGSFSTLEIQRTEQGDSAMYLCASSLRILSGEGNTGELFFGEGSRLTVL.

The chain combines TRBV4-2 with TRBJ2-7; D gene unclear. From germline, CDR1 is LGHNA and CDR2 YNFKEQ. Trimming shortened V by 3 bases and J by 2 bases, and 11 bases separated the two germline ends. The CDR3 covers 14 residues. CDR3 nucleotide sequence: TGTGCCAGCAGCCATGGTCGAAAGCCCTACGAGCAGTACTTC. It specifies CASSHGRKPYEQYF.